A single sample gave rise to the 6 T cell receptor beta chains below, sequenced in a study of Ad26.COV2.S vaccination and SARS-CoV-2 variants. Libraries were prepared by immunoSEQ multiplex PCR; TCRdb keeps only in-frame clonotypes and omits some of them. The table includes around 450,000 clones, about 89% detected once. The treatment is: around 19 received Ad26.COV2.S at low or high dose, single or two shots; roughly five received placebo; per-sample allocation not given. Material that was analyzed had been drawn on day 63 after the first vaccine or placebo injection. Specimen: peripheral blood, collected in a trial of Ad26.COV2.S vaccine versus placebo. The receptor set was obtained from a person aged 18-65 years who received the Ad26.COV2.S COVID-19 vaccine or a placebo.

The rearrangement links TRBV18 to TRBJ2-1, with 9 bases lining up with TRBD1. Germline V gene sequence: CDR1 KGHSH, CDR2 LQKENI. Trimming cost V 7 bases and J 4 bases; bases outside gene matches: 5. CDR3 size: 14 residues. CDR3 DNA sequence: TGTGCCAGCTTTCGGACAGGGGTATACAATGAGCAGTTCTTC. Residues: CASFRTGVYNEQFF.

CDR3 sequence reads: CASSRLAGATNTGELFF. Here the CDR3 DNA reads TGCGCCAGCAGCCGCTTAGCGGGGGCCACGAACACCGGGGAGCTGTTTTTT. This chain connects TRBV4-3 to TRBJ2-2, with 9 bases that match TRBD2. V lost 4 bases, J lost 0 bases, and 6 bases stayed unmatched. The CDR3 contains 17 residues. Germline V gene lookup returns CDR1 LGHNA and CDR2 YSLEER.

The V call is TRBV29-1, the J call TRBJ2-1; 12 bases align to TRBD2. Germline V gene lookup returns CDR1 SQVTM and CDR2 ANQGSEA. The CDR3 length is 13 residues. V shed 6 bases, J shed 9 bases, and the junction held 6 bases outside the gene matches. The CDR3 here is CSVGLAGSREQFF. In DNA form, the CDR3 reads TGCAGCGTGGGACTAGCGGGTTCCCGTGAGCAGTTCTTC.

This chain uses TRBV25-1 with TRBJ2-5, with TRBD1 as a possible D gene (6 bases). Germline assignment: CDR1 MGHDK and CDR2 SYGVNS. CDR3 length equals 14 residues. Trimming stripped 0 bases from V and 4 bases from J, with 9 bases between. CDR3 coding DNA: TGTGCCAGCAGTGAATATCAGGGGCGAGAGACCCAGTACTTC. Protein: CASSEYQGRETQYF.

The chain carries TRBV6-5 and TRBJ1-2; 12 bases agree with TRBD1. V lost 6 bases, J lost 6 bases, and 8 bases stayed unmatched. CDR1 is MNHEY and CDR2 is SVGAGI in the germline V gene. The length of the CDR3 is 15 residues. CDR3 sequence (DNA): TGTGCCAGCAGGAACCGGGACAGGGGGCAAGATGGCTACACCTTC. It translates to CASRNRDRGQDGYTF.

The chain links TRBV5-4 to TRBJ1-6; D is undetermined. Germline loops: CDR1 SGHNT, CDR2 YYREEE (reference sequence). V was shortened by 4 bases and J by 7 bases, with 15 bases between the two germline ends. This CDR3 has 15 amino acids. In DNA, the CDR3 is TGTGCCAGCAGCCCCTCTCCAGGCGCAAATTCACCCCTCCACTTT. Amino acids: CASSPSPGANSPLHF.